These 22 T cell receptor beta chains were sequenced from one sample in a study of control samples from healthy donors and cancer patients. Sequencing was performed with immunoSEQ multiplex PCR; in TCRdb, only in-frame clones are kept and a portion is missing. Of tens of thousands of clones in the sample, more than 70% are singletons; the top ten hold around 18%. Sequences were obtained from blood. These TCRs come from a man aged 50 to 60 in good health.

This clone showed up just a few times. The chain carries TRBV2 and TRBJ1-2; 10 nucleotides align to TRBD1. CDR3 length: 13 amino acids. With V trimmed by 8 bases and J by 4 bases, 4 bases remained unmatched. CDR1 is SNHLY, CDR2 FYNNEI, per germline. The CDR3, as DNA: TGTGCCAGCCGGGACAGGGGCCCCTATGGCTACACCTTC. This translates into CASRDRGPYGYTF.

The genes are TRBV30 and TRBJ2-7; D is unresolved. The CDR3 runs to 12 residues. Germline assignment: CDR1 GTSNPN and CDR2 SVGIG (reference sequence). V was cut by 0 bases and J by 5 bases, with 8 bases left in between. CDR3 sequence (DNA): TGTGCCTGGAGTGTACGGATGGACGAGCAGTACTTC. Translated: CAWSVRMDEQYF.

Only a few counts were recorded for this clone. The V and J genes are TRBV11-3 and TRBJ2-2; 10 bases are a match to TRBD2. The CDR3 loop spans 17 amino acids. The trim removed 5 bases at V and 0 bases at J, leaving 6 bases unmatched. Germline-derived CDR1 and CDR2 are SGHNT and YENEEA. In DNA, the CDR3 is TGTGCCAGCAGCCCTTTAACTAGCGGGGCGAACACCGGGGAGCTGTTTTTT. Its protein product is CASSPLTSGANTGELFF.

This sequence joins TRBV18 and TRBJ2-3; no definite D call. The germline gives CDR1 KGHSH, CDR2 LQKENI. V lost 0 bases, J lost 3 bases, and 4 bases lay in between. The CDR3 runs 13 residues. This chain's CDR3 is CASSPPVTDTQYF. CDR3 nucleotide sequence: TGTGCCAGCTCACCACCGGTAACAGATACGCAGTATTTT. The full variable domain, completed using reference TRBV18 and TRBJ2-3, is NAGVMQNPRHLVRRRGQEARLRCSPMKGHSHVYWYRQLPEEGLKFMVYLQKENIIDESGMPKERFSAEFPKEGPSILRIQQVVRGDSAAYFCASSPPVTDTQYFGPGTRLTVL.

The chain is built from TRBV19 and TRBJ2-1; 14 bases fit TRBD2. The CDR3 covers 14 residues. Trimming cost V 7 bases and J 7 bases; bases outside gene matches: 3. Germline CDR1 LNHDA, CDR2 SQIVND (reference sequence). CDR3 sequence: CASIRTSGGNEQFF. CDR3 nucleotides: TGTGCCAGTATTAGGACTAGCGGGGGGAATGAGCAGTTCTTC. Filled out from reference TRBV19 and TRBJ2-1, the complete variable domain reads DGGITQSPKYLFRKEGQNVTLSCEQNLNHDAMYWYRQDPGQGLRLIYYSQIVNDFQKGDIAEGYSVSREKKESFPLTVTSAQKNPTAFYLCASIRTSGGNEQFFGPGTRLTVL.

The chain combines TRBV5-1 with TRBJ2-1, with TRBD2 identical over 14 bases. This CDR3 comprises 16 residues. The germline gives CDR1 SGHRS, CDR2 YFSETQ. Trimming cost V 5 bases and J 7 bases; bases outside gene matches: 8. The CDR3 loop reads CASRRTGLAGGNEQFF. CDR3 coding DNA: TGCGCCAGCAGGCGAACTGGACTAGCGGGGGGTAATGAGCAGTTCTTC.

The rearrangement links TRBV5-1 to TRBJ1-4; TRBD1 agrees at 11 bases. Germline V gives CDR1 SGHRS, CDR2 YFSETQ. This CDR3 comprises 15 residues. V shed 4 bases, J shed 7 bases, and the junction held 6 bases outside the gene matches. The CDR3 DNA reads as TGCGCCAGCAGCCTCGGACAGGGGGCGGCTGAAAAACTGTTTTTT. This sequence encodes CASSLGQGAAEKLFF. Variable domain in full (rest from reference TRBV5-1 and TRBJ1-4): KAGVTQTPRYLIKTRGQQVTLSCSPISGHRSVSWYQQTPGQGLQFLFEYFSETQRNKGNFPGRFSGRQFSNSRSEMNVSTLELGDSALYLCASSLGQGAAEKLFFGSGTQLSVL.

The J gene is TRBJ2-7, the V gene TRBV10-3; 9 bases fit TRBD2. CDR1 and CDR2 (germline): ENHRY, SYGVKD. The CDR3 extends over 16 amino acids. V lost 2 bases, J lost 2 bases, and 7 bases stayed unmatched. This CDR3 is CAISEAGLALPYEQYF. For the CDR3, the DNA is TGTGCCATCAGTGAGGCTGGACTAGCGTTACCCTACGAGCAGTACTTC.

The chain combines TRBV24-1 with TRBJ1-5; 7 bases match TRBD1. This CDR3 comprises 15 residues. V trimming: 7 bases; J trimming: 5 bases; junction bases outside the gene matches: 10. CDR1 is KGHDR, CDR2 SFDVKD, per germline. Written as DNA, the CDR3 is TGTGCCACCAGCCGCCTGGGACAGTATCATCAGCCCCAGCATTTT. Translated: CATSRLGQYHQPQHF.

The rearrangement uses TRBV2 and TRBJ1-3, with D possibly TRBD1 on 5 matching bases. The CDR3 length is 17 residues. Trimming stripped 0 bases from V and 0 bases from J, with 12 bases between. Germline loops: CDR1 SNHLY, CDR2 FYNNEI. The CDR3 region is CASSEAGGLGSGNTIYF. The CDR3, as DNA: TGTGCCAGCAGTGAAGCGGGGGGTCTGGGCTCTGGAAACACCATATATTTT.

Concerning this clone: Other DNA sequences of this sample code for an identical CDR3. The chain has TRBV15 and TRBJ2-6; maybe TRBD2 (5 bases). Germline CDR1 is LNHNV and CDR2 is YYDKDF (reference sequence). The length of the CDR3 is 16 residues. V lost 0 bases and J lost 5, with 11 bases in between. The CDR3 sequence is CATSRDRDVRANVLTF. CDR3 in DNA: TGTGCCACCAGCAGAGATCGGGATGTTAGGGCCAACGTCCTGACTTTC.

This chain connects TRBV6-5 to TRBJ2-7; 10 bases align to TRBD1. Germline CDR1 is MNHEY and CDR2 is SVGAGI. J gave up 4 bases and V 6 bases, and 6 bases lay outside the gene matches. The length of the CDR3 is 14 residues. As DNA, the CDR3 is TGTGCCAGCAGGAGGGGACAGGGGAAGTACGAGCAGTACTTC. Encoded protein: CASRRGQGKYEQYF.

This rearrangement joins TRBV10-3 to TRBJ1-6; possibly TRBD1 for D (6 bases). The CDR3 is made up of 15 amino acids. The germline V gene encodes CDR1 ENHRY and CDR2 SYGVKD. Deletions cut 4 bases from V and 5 bases from J, with 12 bases between. DNA of the CDR3: TGTGCCATCAGTGGAGGGGGGGCGGATAATTCACCCCTCCACTTT. Translated: CAISGGGADNSPLHF.

The chain combines TRBV18 with TRBJ1-5; unclear D gene. This CDR3 region has 13 residues. The germline gives CDR1 KGHSH, CDR2 LQKENI. V lost 3 bases and J lost 5, with 8 bases in between. DNA for the CDR3: TGTGCCAGCTCACCTATGGGAGATCAGCCCCAGCATTTT. Translated: CASSPMGDQPQHF.

This rearrangement joins TRBV9 to TRBJ2-7; 8 positions agree with TRBD2. V shed 4 bases and J 2 bases; nucleotides not matched to a gene: 8. Looked up from germline, CDR1 is SGDLS and CDR2 is YYNGEE. The CDR3 runs to 15 residues. The CDR3 here is CASSSGGGSPYEQYF. The CDR3 DNA is TGTGCCAGCAGCTCCGGGGGGGGGAGCCCCTACGAGCAGTACTTC. The full variable domain, rest sourced from reference TRBV9 and TRBJ2-7, is DSGVTQTPKHLITATGQRVTLRCSPRSGDLSVYWYQQSLDQGLQFLIQYYNGEERAKGNILERFSAQQFPDLHSELNLSSLELGDSALYFCASSSGGGSPYEQYFGPGTRLTVT.

The table lists this clone with a few counts. This chain connects TRBV7-8 to TRBJ1-1, with no clear D. The CDR3 length is 16 residues. Trimming cost V 2 bases and J 0 bases, with 13 bases left between them. Germline V gene lookup returns CDR1 SGHVS and CDR2 FQNEAQ. The CDR3 nucleotides read TGTGCCAGCAGCTTACGCCTGAATAGCATGAACACTGAAGCTTTCTTT. Amino acids: CASSLRLNSMNTEAFF.

The CDR3 DNA reads as TGTGCCAGCAGTTTATCCCATGGTCAGCCCCAGCATTTT. As protein: CASSLSHGQPQHF. V usage is TRBV27 and J usage is TRBJ1-5; D is ambiguous. The germline V gene encodes CDR1 MNHEY and CDR2 SMNVEV (reference sequence). The germline V and J ends were trimmed by 0 bases and 6 bases, with 6 bases remaining between them. The CDR3 has 13 residues.

The rearrangement links TRBV4-2 to TRBJ2-5; D could derive from TRBD1 or TRBD2 (5 bases each). Trimming stripped 1 base from V and 5 bases from J, with 17 bases between. Germline V gene lookup returns CDR1 LGHNA and CDR2 YNFKEQ. CDR3 size: 16 residues. The CDR3 protein is CASSQGGKGFGETQYF. CDR3 nucleotides: TGTGCCAGCAGCCAAGGGGGGAAGGGTTTTGGGGAGACCCAGTACTTC.

This rearrangement joins TRBV6-2 or TRBV6-3 to TRBJ2-5; D perhaps matches TRBD1 (6 bases). This CDR3 has 15 amino acids. Germline values: CDR1 MNHEY, CDR2 SVGEGT. Trimming shortened V by 2 bases and J by 1 base, and 11 bases separated the two germline ends. In DNA, the CDR3 is TGTGCCAGCAGTTACCTATTGGACAGCCAAGAGACCCAGTACTTC. It specifies CASSYLLDSQETQYF.

The chain combines TRBV19 with TRBJ1-2; the D gene is possibly TRBD1 (5 bases). This CDR3 is built from 13 residues. Germline V gene sequence: CDR1 LNHDA, CDR2 SQIVND (reference sequence). Trimming left V 4 bases short and J 8 bases short, with 14 bases between. This chain's CDR3 is CASSSAPQGGYTF. The CDR3, as DNA: TGTGCCAGTAGTAGTGCCCCCCAGGGCGGCTACACCTTC.

The gene calls are TRBV2 and TRBJ1-2; tentative D call: TRBD1 (5 bases). CDR3 length: 15 residues. The V and J ends lost 6 bases and 2 bases respectively, with 16 bases between them. CDR1 is SNHLY, CDR2 FYNNEI, per germline. CDR3 residues: CASSRGGTANYGYTF. The CDR3 nucleotides read TGTGCCAGCAGCCGGGGAGGGACTGCGAACTATGGCTACACCTTC.

The chain is built from TRBV28 and TRBJ1-2; D is possibly TRBD1 (6 bases). The length of the CDR3 is 13 residues. The germline V gene encodes CDR1 MDHEN and CDR2 SYDVKM. Trimming removed 2 bases from V and 5 bases from J, with 9 bases in between. The CDR3 is CASSLQGRYGYTF. The CDR3 nucleotides read TGTGCCAGCAGTTTACAGGGGCGATATGGCTACACCTTC.